The 5 T cell receptor beta chains below were found in one sample sequenced in a study of cytomegalovirus exposure and HLA in healthy donors. PCR employed 60 Vbeta and 13 Jbeta primers. TCRdb's table, derived via immunoSEQ multiplex PCR, lists solely in-frame clones and lacks some. Altogether fewer than 70,000 clones are present, 60% to 75% being singletons, with the ten largest covering 12% to 15%. Sequenced material: PBMCs. The origin of the receptors is a male donor in good health and CMV-seropositive.

V gene TRBV30 combines with J gene TRBJ2-1; D is possibly TRBD2 (6 bases). The CDR3 is 16 amino acids. Trimming took 0 bases from V and 0 from J, leaving 12 bases between them. Germline V gene data show CDR1 as GTSNPN and CDR2 as SVGIG (reference sequence). CDR3 protein: CAWSVPGLNSYNEQFF. In nucleotides, the CDR3 is TGTGCCTGGAGTGTACCAGGACTAAACTCCTACAATGAGCAGTTCTTC.

This chain links TRBV2 with TRBJ2-3; 10 nucleotides align to TRBD2. V lost 4 bases to trimming and J lost 6 bases; unmatched junction nucleotides: 7. The CDR3 is made up of 15 amino acids. Germline V gene sequence: CDR1 SNHLY, CDR2 FYNNEI. CDR3 coding DNA: TGTGCCAGCAGTGCAAGTCTAGCGGGAGAGGATACGCAGTATTTT. This translates into CASSASLAGEDTQYF.

The sample holds a few counts of this clone. The J gene is TRBJ1-1, the V gene TRBV5-6; a possible D gene is TRBD1 (6 bases). The V end was cut by 3 bases, the J end by 0 bases, with 12 bases between. CDR1 and CDR2 (germline): SGHDT, YYEEEE. The CDR3 runs to 15 residues. In nucleotides, the CDR3 is TGTGCCAGCAGCTCCTCACAGGGAATGAACACTGAAGCTTTCTTT. Translating it yields CASSSSQGMNTEAFF. The entire variable domain, with the rest obtained from reference TRBV5-6 and TRBJ1-1, is as follows: DAGVTQSPTHLIKTRGQQVTLRCSPKSGHDTVSWYQQALGQGPQFIFQYYEEEERQRGNFPDRFSGHQFPNYSSELNVNALLLGDSALYLCASSSSQGMNTEAFFGQGTRLTVV.

The gene calls are TRBV7-6 and TRBJ2-6; the D is unclear. The CDR3 is 14 residues long. Between the trimmed V and J ends, which lost 5 bases and 2 bases, there was a span of 7 bases. CDR1 and CDR2 from the germline V gene are SGHVS and FNYEAQ. The CDR3 region has the DNA TGTGCCAGCAGCGTCGAGACTGGGGCCAACGTCCTGACTTTC. This encodes CASSVETGANVLTF. Looking up the rest from reference TRBV7-6 and TRBJ2-6 gives the full variable domain: GAGVSQSPRYKVTKRGQDVALRCDPISGHVSLYWYRQALGQGPEFLTYFNYEAQQDKSGLPNDRFSAERPEGSISTLTIQRTEQRDSAMYRCASSVETGANVLTFGAGSRLTVL.

The rearrangement joins TRBV5-1 to TRBJ1-4; unclear D gene. The CDR3 is 14 amino acids. Trimming removed 6 bases at V and 0 bases at J, with 9 bases between. CDR1 and CDR2 (germline): SGHRS, YFSETQ. CDR3 region: CASTRGATNEKLFF. The CDR3 DNA follows: TGCGCCAGCACCCGGGGTGCAACTAATGAAAAACTGTTTTTT.